This TCR beta chain was captured by sequencing in a study of T cell repertoires in cytomegalovirus infection. This clonotype was seen repeatedly, ten times or more. The V and J ends lost 8 bases and 3 bases, in that order; junction bases with no gene match: 6. This CDR3 has 14 amino acids. Germline assignment: CDR1 MNHNS and CDR2 SASEGT. MiXCR, applied by TCRdb to the reads, yields one record per CDR3 protein. The sample consists of fewer than 550,000 distinct CDR3 sequences, 16% of them appearing once. The rearrangement links TRBV6-1 to TRBJ2-1; TRBD1 aligns across 8 bases. What was sequenced was CD8+ T cells from PBMCs. The sequence derives from a human donor in good health (CMV status not recorded). Some clones in this sample may be carry-over from other donors' samples. CDR3 in DNA: TGTGCCAGCGCCGACAGGGGAATCTACAATGAGCAGTTCTTC. Translation: CASADRGIYNEQFF.